The entry below describes one T cell receptor (beta chain). What it recognizes is unknown. This PCR relied on a set of 60 Vbeta primers and 13 Jbeta primers. Libraries were prepared by immunoSEQ multiplex PCR; TCRdb keeps only in-frame clonotypes and omits some of them. The table shows 35,000 to 55,000 clones, with about 60% occurring only once. This record comes from a study of cytomegalovirus exposure and HLA in healthy donors. On the study more broadly: In a previous analysis, some 120 million unique TCR beta sequences were found from 150 million to 200 million T cells. Study observations and caveats: Among TCR beta chains, those listed as cytomegalovirus-associated numbered roughly 150. For most TCR sequences rarity was the rule, although some public TCRs occurred in many donors. The authors confirmed in vitro that three CMV-associated chains were specific for CMV antigens.

Trimming removed 3 bases at V and 1 base at J, with 9 bases between. Germline V CDR1 and CDR2: GTSNPN, SVGIG (reference sequence). The CDR3 covers 13 residues. This chain links TRBV30 with TRBJ1-1; D possibly corresponds to TRBD1 (5 bases). This receptor was obtained from a man in his sixties in good health and CMV-seropositive. The specimen was PBMCs. The DNA of the CDR3 is TGTGCCTGGAGGGGGGGACCGAACACTGAAGCTTTCTTT. This encodes CAWRGGPNTEAFF.